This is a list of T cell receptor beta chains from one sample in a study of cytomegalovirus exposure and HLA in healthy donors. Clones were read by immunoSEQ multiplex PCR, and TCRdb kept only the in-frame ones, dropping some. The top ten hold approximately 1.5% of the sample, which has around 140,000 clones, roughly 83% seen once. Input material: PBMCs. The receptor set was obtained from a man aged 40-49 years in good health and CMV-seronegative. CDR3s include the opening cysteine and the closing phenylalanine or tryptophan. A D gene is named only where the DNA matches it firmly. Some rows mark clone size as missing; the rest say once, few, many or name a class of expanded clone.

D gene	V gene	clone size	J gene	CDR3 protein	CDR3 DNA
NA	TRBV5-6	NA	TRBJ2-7	CASSLESVEVHEQYF	TGTGCCAGCAGCTTGGAATCCGTGGAGGTTCACGAGCAGTACTTC
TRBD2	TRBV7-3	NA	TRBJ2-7	CASSLSAGDPYEQYF	TGTGCCAGCAGCTTAAGTGCGGGAGACCCCTACGAGCAGTACTTC
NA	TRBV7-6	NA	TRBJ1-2	CASSLGVQGYGYTF	TGTGCCAGCAGCTTAGGAGTTCAGGGCTATGGCTACACCTTC
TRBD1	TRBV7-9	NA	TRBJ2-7	CASSPQGQGAGEQYF	TGTGCCAGCAGCCCACAGGGACAGGGGGCTGGGGAGCAGTACTTC
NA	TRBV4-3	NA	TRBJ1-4	CASSHELSGAVNEKLFF	TGCGCCAGCAGCCATGAACTCTCAGGGGCAGTTAATGAAAAACTGTTTTTT
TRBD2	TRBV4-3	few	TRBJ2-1	CASSLKPPGLAGGPRNDEQFF	TGCGCCAGCAGCCTCAAGCCTCCGGGACTAGCGGGAGGCCCCCGTAACGATGAGCAGTTCTTC
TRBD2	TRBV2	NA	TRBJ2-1	CASSGGGTYNEQFF	TGTGCCAGCAGCGGGGGGGGAACCTACAATGAGCAGTTCTTC
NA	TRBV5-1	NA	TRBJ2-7	CASSPDSIYEQYF	TGCGCCAGCAGCCCGGACAGTATATACGAGCAGTACTTC
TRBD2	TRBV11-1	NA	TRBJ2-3	CASSLTSGAGTDTQYF	TGTGCCAGCAGCTTAACTAGCGGGGCTGGTACAGATACGCAGTATTTT
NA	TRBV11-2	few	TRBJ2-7	CASSLRSGTTSSYEQYF	TGTGCCAGCAGCTTAAGGTCCGGGACAACGAGCTCCTACGAGCAGTACTTC
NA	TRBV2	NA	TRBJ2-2	CASSVEPPGYTGELFF	TGTGCCAGCAGTGTGGAACCTCCGGGGTACACCGGGGAGCTGTTTTTT
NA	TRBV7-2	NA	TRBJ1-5	CASSGRGLSNQPQHF	TGTGCCAGCAGCGGACGGGGACTAAGCAATCAGCCCCAGCATTTT
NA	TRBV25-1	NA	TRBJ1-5	CAAGEGNQPQHF	TGTGCCGCGGGGGAGGGCAATCAGCCCCAGCATTTT
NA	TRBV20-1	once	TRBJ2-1	CSARVLAEQFF	TGCAGTGCTAGGGTGCTGGCTGAGCAGTTCTTC
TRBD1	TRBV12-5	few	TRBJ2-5	CASGRDRETQYF	TGTGCTAGTGGAAGGGACAGGGAGACCCAGTACTTC
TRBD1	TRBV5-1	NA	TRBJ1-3	CASSLAVRGDPNTIYF	TGCGCCAGCAGCTTGGCGGTCAGGGGGGATCCAAACACCATATATTTT
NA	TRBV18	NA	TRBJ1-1	CASSPENGITEAFF	TGTGCCAGCTCACCAGAAAACGGTATCACTGAAGCTTTCTTT
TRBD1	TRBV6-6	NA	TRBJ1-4	CASSSAGQGSEKLFF	TGTGCCAGCAGTTCCGCCGGACAGGGATCTGAAAAACTGTTTTTT
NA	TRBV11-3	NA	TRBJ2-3	CASSLDLASPQYF	TGTGCCAGCAGCTTAGATTTGGCTAGCCCGCAGTATTTT
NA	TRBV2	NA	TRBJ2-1	CASIFSSYNEQFF	TGTGCCAGCATTTTTAGCTCCTACAATGAGCAGTTCTTC
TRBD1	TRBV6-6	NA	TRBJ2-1	CASSGTRGRNEQFF	TGTGCCAGCAGTGGGACCAGGGGGCGAAATGAGCAGTTCTTC
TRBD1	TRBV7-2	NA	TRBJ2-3	CASSEGQGVNTQYF	TGTGCCAGCAGCGAGGGACAGGGGGTGAATACGCAGTATTTT
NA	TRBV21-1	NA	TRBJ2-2	CASSKTWREPRMNTGELFF	TGTGCCAGCAGCAAAACTTGGCGGGAGCCCCGTATGAACACCGGGGAGCTGTTTTTT
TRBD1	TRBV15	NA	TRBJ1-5	CATSSSGTDNQPQHF	TGTGCCACCAGCAGTTCTGGGACAGATAATCAGCCCCAGCATTTT
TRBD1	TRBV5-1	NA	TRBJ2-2	CASSLSVTGGYTGELFF	TGCGCCAGCAGCTTGAGTGTGACAGGGGGTTACACCGGGGAGCTGTTTTTT
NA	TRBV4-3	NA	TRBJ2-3	CASSLGPRGLLGTDTQYF	TGCGCCAGCAGCTTGGGGCCCAGGGGATTGTTAGGCACAGATACGCAGTATTTT
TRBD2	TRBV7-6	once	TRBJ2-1	CASSLSRPGLAIYNEQFF	TGTGCCAGCAGCTTATCGAGACCGGGACTAGCGATATACAATGAGCAGTTCTTC
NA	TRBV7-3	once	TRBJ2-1	CASSLSAGLNNEQFF	TGTGCCAGCAGCTTAAGTGCAGGGCTTAACAATGAGCAGTTCTTC
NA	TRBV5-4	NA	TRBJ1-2	CASSSGREGGYTF	TGTGCCAGCAGTTCTGGACGGGAAGGGGGCTACACCTTC
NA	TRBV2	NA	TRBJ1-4	CASSEDTETNPLFF	TGTGCCAGCAGCGAAGATACTGAGACAAATCCTCTGTTTTTT
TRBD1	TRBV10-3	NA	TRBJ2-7	CAIGTGDEQYF	TGTGCCATAGGGACAGGGGACGAGCAGTACTTC
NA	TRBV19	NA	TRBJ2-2	CASSTGFTGELFF	TGTGCCAGTAGTACAGGGTTCACCGGGGAGCTGTTTTTT
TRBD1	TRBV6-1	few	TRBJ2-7	CASSEAGGEHEQYF	TGTGCCAGCAGTGAGGCAGGGGGTGAACACGAGCAGTACTTC
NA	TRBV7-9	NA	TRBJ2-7	CSSSLGVPSYEQYF	TGTTCCAGCAGCTTAGGAGTCCCTTCCTACGAGCAGTACTTC
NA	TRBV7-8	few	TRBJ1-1	CASSLGQNTEAFF	TGTGCCAGCAGCTTGGGACAGAACACTGAAGCTTTCTTT
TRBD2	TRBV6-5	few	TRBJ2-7	CASSYELAGNEQYF	TGTGCCAGCAGTTATGAACTAGCGGGAAACGAGCAGTACTTC
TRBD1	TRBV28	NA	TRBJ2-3	CAFAPRRTGQGDTQYF	TGTGCCTTCGCTCCGAGACGGACAGGGCAGGGGGATACGCAGTATTTT
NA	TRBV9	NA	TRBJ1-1	CASSVGGSDTEAFF	TGTGCCAGCAGCGTTGGGGGGTCGGACACTGAAGCTTTCTTT
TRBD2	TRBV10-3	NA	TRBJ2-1	CATRIRGDYNEQFF	TGTGCCACCCGAATTCGGGGGGACTACAATGAGCAGTTCTTC
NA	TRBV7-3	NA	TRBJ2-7	CASSLIDRSTYEQYF	TGTGCCAGCAGCTTAATAGACAGGTCAACCTACGAGCAGTACTTC
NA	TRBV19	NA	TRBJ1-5	CASSMGDTGRQPQHF	TGTGCCAGTAGTATGGGGGACACCGGCCGGCAGCCCCAGCATTTT
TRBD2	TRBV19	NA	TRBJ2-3	CASSWASGSTDTQYF	TGTGCCAGTAGTTGGGCTAGCGGATCCACAGATACGCAGTATTTT
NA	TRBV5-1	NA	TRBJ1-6	CASSREVGRTGSPLHF	TGCGCCAGCAGCCGGGAGGTGGGACGGACTGGTTCACCCCTCCACTTT
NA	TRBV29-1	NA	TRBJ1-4	CSISDGTEKLFF	TGCAGCATCTCGGACGGGACAGAAAAACTGTTTTTT
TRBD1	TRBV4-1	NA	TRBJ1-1	CASSQENRGFTEAFF	TGCGCCAGCAGCCAAGAAAACAGGGGATTTACTGAAGCTTTCTTT
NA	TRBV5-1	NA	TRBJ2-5	CASSPLTGAQETQYF	TGCGCCAGCAGCCCCTTAACAGGTGCACAAGAGACCCAGTACTTC
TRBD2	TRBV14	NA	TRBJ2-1	CASSQYQRGVEQFF	TGTGCCAGCAGCCAATACCAGCGGGGGGTTGAGCAGTTCTTC
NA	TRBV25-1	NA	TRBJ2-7	CASSLAGASEQYF	TGTGCCAGCAGTTTGGCGGGGGCCTCCGAGCAGTACTTC
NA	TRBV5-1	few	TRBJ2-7	CASSTDNYEQYF	TGCGCCAGCAGCACCGACAACTACGAGCAGTACTTC
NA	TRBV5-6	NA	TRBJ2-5	CASSLGQTQETQYF	TGTGCCAGCAGCTTGGGACAGACCCAAGAGACCCAGTACTTC
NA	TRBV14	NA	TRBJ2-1	CASSLLGGGHEQFF	TGTGCCAGCAGCCTATTGGGAGGTGGACATGAGCAGTTCTTC
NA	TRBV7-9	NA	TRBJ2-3	CSSSLVRAGSTDTQYF	TGTTCCAGCAGCTTAGTTAGGGCGGGGAGCACAGATACGCAGTATTTT
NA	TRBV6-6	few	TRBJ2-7	CASSYSTASTYEQYF	TGTGCCAGCAGTTACTCGACAGCATCGACCTACGAGCAGTACTTC
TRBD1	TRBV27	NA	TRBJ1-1	CASSLIQGAHSEAFF	TGTGCCAGCAGTTTAATCCAGGGGGCGCATTCTGAAGCTTTCTTT
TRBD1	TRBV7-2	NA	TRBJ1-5	CASSPQGNQPQHF	TGTGCCAGCAGCCCACAGGGGAATCAGCCCCAGCATTTT